This TCR beta chain appears in the sequencing data of a study of blood T cell repertoires in COVID-19. TCRdb keeps only in-frame clones here, not all; method: immunoSEQ multiplex PCR. This table has 150,000 to 190,000 clones, roughly 80% appearing once. This clone was observed a few times. CDR1 and CDR2 from the germline V gene are SNHLY and FYNNEI. CDR3 length equals 13 residues. V lost 5 bases and J lost 8; bases outside the gene matches: 6. The V call is TRBV2, the J call TRBJ1-2; 9 bases fit TRBD1. The receptor's source is a man aged 55 to 70 with acute or convalescent COVID-19. Sequencing was carried out using peripheral blood. This CDR3 reads CASSLQGAGGYTF. The CDR3 DNA reads as TGTGCCAGCAGTTTACAGGGGGCTGGGGGCTACACCTTC.